The 13 T cell receptor beta chains below all came from one sample that was sequenced in a study of T cell responses to AZD1222 COVID-19 vaccine. Measured with immunoSEQ multiplex PCR; TCRdb has only the in-frame clones, and not every one. The sample has about 110,000 clones; about 85% are singletons. Source: peripheral blood, taken 28 days after the second AZD1222 dose. Every receptor here comes from an adult who received the AZD1222 COVID-19 vaccine.

This clone was seen just once. V gene TRBV5-1 combines with J gene TRBJ1-1; D is possibly TRBD1 (5 bases). The CDR3 spans 16 residues. V was clipped by 1 base and J by 3 bases, with 16 bases between them. The germline V gene has CDR1 SGHRS and CDR2 YFSETQ. This chain's CDR3 is CASSLQQENWDTEAFF. CDR3 in DNA: TGCGCCAGCAGCTTGCAACAGGAAAACTGGGACACTGAAGCTTTCTTT.

The V gene is TRBV7-2, the J gene TRBJ2-7; TRBD2 matches 8 bases. CDR3 length: 15 residues. The junction had 12 bases not matched to a gene; V was cut back by 5 bases and J by 6 bases. From germline, CDR1 is SGHTA and CDR2 FQGNSA. The chain's CDR3 is CASSLAWSGGSEQYF. CDR3 DNA: TGTGCCAGCAGCCTCGCGTGGAGCGGGGGATCCGAGCAGTACTTC.

This chain joins TRBV5-5 and TRBJ1-2; possibly TRBD1 for D (6 bases). The CDR3 contains 14 residues. Looked up from germline, CDR1 is SGHKS and CDR2 is YYEKEE (reference sequence). The V end lost 3 bases, the J end lost 3 bases, and 12 bases lay between the germline ends. The CDR3: CASSYRDIDYGYTF. CDR3 coding DNA: TGTGCCAGCAGCTACCGGGACATTGACTATGGCTACACCTTC.

The DNA for the CDR3 is TGTGCCAGCAGTCCCGCCACCCATTTAGCCAAAAACATTCAGTACTTC. Translating it yields CASSPATHLAKNIQYF. V gene TRBV27 combines with J gene TRBJ2-4, with D unresolved. Germline-derived CDR1 and CDR2 are MNHEY and SMNVEV (reference sequence). The CDR3 is made up of 16 amino acids. Deletions cut 5 bases from V and 0 bases from J, with 14 bases between.

This chain links TRBV6-5 with TRBJ1-1; D is uncertain. Trimming left V 6 bases short and J 5 bases short, with 16 bases between. Germline V CDR1 and CDR2: MNHEY, SVGAGI. The length of the CDR3 is 14 residues. The CDR3 here is CASRKAAGRTEAFF. DNA for the CDR3: TGTGCCAGCAGAAAGGCGGCTGGGAGGACTGAAGCTTTCTTT.

V gene TRBV6-5 combines with J gene TRBJ1-2; D perhaps matches TRBD1 (5 bases). The CDR3 runs to 15 residues. Germline V lookup: CDR1 MNHEY, CDR2 SVGAGI. Trimming took off 7 bases at V and 5 bases at J, with 20 bases between the two ends. The chain's CDR3 is CASTSSDTDAYGYTF. CDR3 sequence (DNA): TGTGCCAGCACCTCATCGGACACGGATGCTTATGGCTACACCTTC.

This clone was observed a single time. The chain links TRBV15 to TRBJ1-1; perhaps TRBD1 as D (5 bases). Trimming shortened V by 0 bases and J by 8 bases, and 13 bases separated the two germline ends. The CDR3 runs 14 residues. Germline V gene data show CDR1 as LNHNV and CDR2 as YYDKDF (reference sequence). CDR3 nucleotide sequence: TGTGCCACCAGCAGAGATTTTCCTTCAGGGGAAGCTTTCTTT. Translated: CATSRDFPSGEAFF.

The chain uses TRBV28 and TRBJ2-7, with D perhaps being TRBD1 or TRBD2 (6 bases each). The CDR3 has 15 amino acids. V lost 2 bases and J 7 bases, leaving 18 bases between the germline ends. Germline V lookup: CDR1 MDHEN, CDR2 SYDVKM. The CDR3 sequence: CASSLGGGTFAEQYF. CDR3 nucleotide sequence: TGTGCCAGCAGTTTAGGGGGCGGGACTTTTGCTGAGCAGTACTTC.

J is TRBJ1-3 and V is TRBV5-5; a possible D gene is TRBD1 (6 bases). Trimming cost V 4 bases and J 1 base, with 15 bases left between them. Germline loops: CDR1 SGHKS, CDR2 YYEKEE (reference sequence). This CDR3 contains 16 residues. CDR3 nucleotides: TGTGCCAGCAGCCCGCAACAGGGAACATCTGGAAACACCATATATTTT. Protein sequence: CASSPQQGTSGNTIYF.

V and J are TRBV3-1 (or the pseudogene TRBV3-2) and TRBJ1-5; no clear D. The V gene lost 1 base and the J gene lost 7 bases, with 5 bases spanning the gap. Per the germline V gene, CDR1 is LGHDT and CDR2 is YNNKEL (reference sequence). The CDR3 spans 12 residues. The CDR3 DNA follows: TGTGCCAGCAGCCAAGGTGGCCAGCCCCAGCATTTT. Its translation is CASSQGGQPQHF.

This CDR3 is CASSWGTSGVTDTQYF. The DNA of the CDR3 is TGCGCCAGCAGCTGGGGGACTAGCGGGGTGACAGATACGCAGTATTTT. The genes are TRBV5-1 and TRBJ2-3; 13 positions match TRBD2. The CDR3 extends over 16 amino acids. Unmatched junction bases numbered 4, after V lost 3 bases and J lost 3 bases. The germline V gene has CDR1 SGHRS and CDR2 YFSETQ.

This sequence joins TRBV4-2 and TRBJ2-2; 8 nucleotides match TRBD2. J gave up 1 base and V 3 bases, and 7 bases lay outside the gene matches. The CDR3 is made up of 17 amino acids. Germline CDR1 is LGHNA and CDR2 is YNFKEQ. CDR3 coding DNA: TGTGCCAGCAGCCACATGAGCGCGGGGGGGAACACCGGGGAGCTGTTTTTT. It yields the protein CASSHMSAGGNTGELFF.

As DNA, the CDR3 is TGTGCCAGCAGTGACAGCCGGGACAGGAGAAGCTATGGCTACACCTTC. Translating it yields CASSDSRDRRSYGYTF. V and J are TRBV6-1 and TRBJ1-2, with TRBD1 matching 8 bases. Trimming at V came to 3 bases and at J to 4 bases, leaving 10 bases not matched to a gene. The CDR3 spans 16 residues. Germline CDR1 MNHNS, CDR2 SASEGT.